These T cell receptor beta chains were read from a single sample in a study of blood T cell repertoires in COVID-19. TCRdb keeps only in-frame clones here, not all; method: immunoSEQ multiplex PCR. In the table there are fewer than 250,000 clones, 80% to 85% of which are singletons. Sequenced: peripheral blood. The receptors come from a woman of 80 years or more with COVID-19, enrolled during active disease. CDR3s include the opening cysteine and the closing phenylalanine or tryptophan. A D gene is named only where the DNA matches it firmly. A clone size is listed for some rows: how often the clone was seen (once, few, many), or a class if it is expanded.

v_call: TRBV6-5
j_call: TRBJ2-5
d_call: -
clone_size: -
cdr3_nt: TGTGCCAGCAGTTACGACAGGACATCTCAAGAGACCCAGTACTTC
cdr3_aa: CASSYDRTSQETQYF

v_call: TRBV6-4
j_call: TRBJ1-1
d_call: -
clone_size: -
cdr3_nt: TGTGCCAGCAGTTCCAGGGGAGCAGCTTTCTTT
cdr3_aa: CASSSRGAAFF

v_call: TRBV18
j_call: TRBJ1-1
d_call: -
clone_size: -
cdr3_nt: TGTGCCAGCTCACCTACCGTAGACAGGAACACTGAAGCTTTCTTT
cdr3_aa: CASSPTVDRNTEAFF

v_call: TRBV6-5
j_call: TRBJ2-7
d_call: TRBD1
clone_size: -
cdr3_nt: TGTGCCAGCAGGCTACCGGGACAGGGTGGCTACGAGCAGTACTTC
cdr3_aa: CASRLPGQGGYEQYF

v_call: TRBV5-1
j_call: TRBJ1-4
d_call: TRBD1
clone_size: -
cdr3_nt: TGCGCCAGCAGATCCGGGACAGGGGTGACTAATGAAAAACTGTTTTTT
cdr3_aa: CASRSGTGVTNEKLFF

v_call: TRBV4-1
j_call: TRBJ1-1
d_call: -
clone_size: -
cdr3_nt: TGCGCCAGCAGCCAAGCCTTTGGACAGTTTCATGAAGCTTTCTTT
cdr3_aa: CASSQAFGQFHEAFF

v_call: TRBV3-1/TRBV3-2
j_call: TRBJ1-4
d_call: TRBD1
clone_size: -
cdr3_nt: TGTGCCAGCAGCCACGGACAGGGAGGGGAACTGTTTTTT
cdr3_aa: CASSHGQGGELFF

v_call: TRBV10-3
j_call: TRBJ1-5
d_call: TRBD1
clone_size: -
cdr3_nt: TGTGCCATCAGCGGGGACAGAAATCAGCCCCAGCATTTT
cdr3_aa: CAISGDRNQPQHF

v_call: TRBV11-3
j_call: TRBJ2-5
d_call: -
clone_size: -
cdr3_nt: TGTGCCAGCAGCTTAGGGGGGGAACCTCAAGAGACCCAGTACTTC
cdr3_aa: CASSLGGEPQETQYF

v_call: TRBV19
j_call: TRBJ1-1
d_call: TRBD1
clone_size: -
cdr3_nt: TGTGCCAGTAGTATAGGGGGACAGGGCTCTGAAGCTTTCTTT
cdr3_aa: CASSIGGQGSEAFF

v_call: TRBV18
j_call: TRBJ2-1
d_call: TRBD1
clone_size: -
cdr3_nt: TGTGCCAGCTCACCCTACGGGACAGGGGGGAATGAGCAGTTCTTC
cdr3_aa: CASSPYGTGGNEQFF

v_call: TRBV28
j_call: TRBJ1-2
d_call: -
clone_size: -
cdr3_nt: TGTGCCAGCAGCCCTGGGAGGAACTTATATGGCTACACCTTC
cdr3_aa: CASSPGRNLYGYTF

v_call: TRBV7-2
j_call: TRBJ1-6
d_call: -
clone_size: -
cdr3_nt: TGTGCCAGCAGCTTAGCTTACGGACCCCTCCACTTT
cdr3_aa: CASSLAYGPLHF

v_call: TRBV6-2/TRBV6-3
j_call: TRBJ1-5
d_call: -
clone_size: -
cdr3_nt: TGTGCCAGCAGTCCCCGTGGCAGTCAGCCCCAGCATTTT
cdr3_aa: CASSPRGSQPQHF

v_call: TRBV30
j_call: TRBJ1-1
d_call: -
clone_size: -
cdr3_nt: TGTGCCTGGAGTGCAGACACTGAAGCTTTCTTT
cdr3_aa: CAWSADTEAFF

v_call: TRBV19
j_call: TRBJ1-3
d_call: TRBD1
clone_size: once
cdr3_nt: TGTGCCAGTAGTACCCTCGCAGGGGGAGGAAACACCATATATTTT
cdr3_aa: CASSTLAGGGNTIYF

v_call: TRBV5-6
j_call: TRBJ2-1
d_call: TRBD2
clone_size: -
cdr3_nt: TGTGCCAGCAGCCCCCCGGGCGGGGGGGGCCTGTTGGCTGAGCAGTTCTTC
cdr3_aa: CASSPPGGGGLLAEQFF

v_call: TRBV5-4
j_call: TRBJ2-6
d_call: -
clone_size: -
cdr3_nt: TGTGCCAGCAGCTTGGAAAGCGGGCTCAGATCTGGGGCCAACGTCCTGACTTTC
cdr3_aa: CASSLESGLRSGANVLTF

v_call: TRBV3-1/TRBV3-2
j_call: TRBJ2-2
d_call: TRBD1
clone_size: -
cdr3_nt: TGTGCCAGCAGCCGGATGGACAGGGCGAACACCGGGGAGCTGTTTTTT
cdr3_aa: CASSRMDRANTGELFF

v_call: TRBV15
j_call: TRBJ1-1
d_call: -
clone_size: -
cdr3_nt: TGTGCCACCAGCAGAGATCTTTGGGCAGGCGCTGAAGCTTTCTTT
cdr3_aa: CATSRDLWAGAEAFF

v_call: TRBV2
j_call: TRBJ1-6
d_call: -
clone_size: -
cdr3_nt: TGTGCCAGCTCCGATGGGGGGTACTATAATTCGCCCCTCCACTTT
cdr3_aa: CASSDGGYYNSPLHF

v_call: TRBV9
j_call: TRBJ1-4
d_call: -
clone_size: -
cdr3_nt: TGTGCCAGCAGCGCCCCGTCGGCAACTAATGAAAAACTGTTTTTT
cdr3_aa: CASSAPSATNEKLFF

v_call: TRBV18
j_call: TRBJ1-2
d_call: TRBD1
clone_size: -
cdr3_nt: TGTGCCAGCGCGGCAGGGGGCAATGGCTACACCTTC
cdr3_aa: CASAAGGNGYTF

v_call: TRBV2
j_call: TRBJ1-1
d_call: -
clone_size: once
cdr3_nt: TGTGCCAGCAGTGAAGAAGGACGGGAATGGCCTGAAGCTTTCTTT
cdr3_aa: CASSEEGREWPEAFF

v_call: TRBV29-1
j_call: TRBJ1-2
d_call: -
clone_size: once
cdr3_nt: TGCAGCGTTGGGGAACAGGTCCCCGAGGGCTACACCTTC
cdr3_aa: CSVGEQVPEGYTF

v_call: TRBV27
j_call: TRBJ2-7
d_call: -
clone_size: once
cdr3_nt: TGTGCCAGCAGTTTACTACTACCAGATAGCGAGCAGTACTTC
cdr3_aa: CASSLLLPDSEQYF

v_call: TRBV7-9
j_call: TRBJ1-1
d_call: -
clone_size: -
cdr3_nt: TGTGCCAGCAGCTTAGCGGAAGGGAGAGACACTGAAGCTTTCTTT
cdr3_aa: CASSLAEGRDTEAFF

v_call: TRBV10-3
j_call: TRBJ1-6
d_call: TRBD1
clone_size: -
cdr3_nt: TGTGCCATCAGTGGATACAGGGGTTCACCCCTCCACTTT
cdr3_aa: CAISGYRGSPLHF

v_call: TRBV3-1/TRBV3-2
j_call: TRBJ2-2
d_call: TRBD2
clone_size: -
cdr3_nt: TGTGCCAGCAGCCCTCGGGCTAGCGGGGGGTCAGGCGGGGAGCTGTTTTTT
cdr3_aa: CASSPRASGGSGGELFF

v_call: TRBV3-1/TRBV3-2
j_call: TRBJ1-1
d_call: -
clone_size: few
cdr3_nt: TGTGCCAGCAGCGACAGTTCTTTAGTTGAAGCTTTCTTT
cdr3_aa: CASSDSSLVEAFF

v_call: TRBV19
j_call: TRBJ1-2
d_call: -
clone_size: -
cdr3_nt: TGTGCCAGTAGTTCCACGAGGGTCATCTATGGCTACACCTTC
cdr3_aa: CASSSTRVIYGYTF

v_call: TRBV5-1
j_call: TRBJ2-1
d_call: -
clone_size: -
cdr3_nt: TGCGCCAGCAGCTTGGCCTTTGAGGGGGTAGAGCAGTTCTTC
cdr3_aa: CASSLAFEGVEQFF

v_call: TRBV27
j_call: TRBJ2-7
d_call: TRBD1
clone_size: -
cdr3_nt: TGTGCCAGCAGTTTATCGGGACAGGGATACTACGAGCAGTACTTC
cdr3_aa: CASSLSGQGYYEQYF

v_call: TRBV28
j_call: TRBJ1-6
d_call: -
clone_size: -
cdr3_nt: TGTGCCGCAGGAGGGGATCTCAATTCACCCCTCCACTTT
cdr3_aa: CAAGGDLNSPLHF

v_call: TRBV3-1/TRBV3-2
j_call: TRBJ1-3
d_call: -
clone_size: -
cdr3_nt: TGTGCCAGCAGCCAAAGTGAAAGGAGGACGATATATTTT
cdr3_aa: CASSQSERRTIYF

v_call: TRBV12-3/TRBV12-4
j_call: TRBJ1-2
d_call: -
clone_size: -
cdr3_nt: TGTGCCAGCAGTTTAGGATTGAGGGCCGGCACCTTC
cdr3_aa: CASSLGLRAGTF

v_call: TRBV14
j_call: TRBJ1-6
d_call: -
clone_size: -
cdr3_nt: TGTGCCAGCAGCGAACAGTATAATTCACCCCTCCACTTT
cdr3_aa: CASSEQYNSPLHF

v_call: TRBV6-4
j_call: TRBJ1-5
d_call: -
clone_size: -
cdr3_nt: TGTGCCAGCAGTGAACAGGTTAGCAATCAGCCCCAGCATTTT
cdr3_aa: CASSEQVSNQPQHF

v_call: TRBV24-1
j_call: TRBJ2-1
d_call: TRBD1
clone_size: -
cdr3_nt: TGTGCCACCAGTGAAACCGGGACAGGGCACAATGAGCAGTTCTTC
cdr3_aa: CATSETGTGHNEQFF

v_call: TRBV5-1
j_call: TRBJ2-2
d_call: -
clone_size: -
cdr3_nt: TGCGCCAGCAGCTTGGACGGGACCGGGGAGCTGTTTTTT
cdr3_aa: CASSLDGTGELFF

v_call: TRBV5-6
j_call: TRBJ1-1
d_call: TRBD1
clone_size: -
cdr3_nt: TGTGCCAGCAGCTTGGGTCCAGGACAGGGGTACACTGAAGCTTTCTTT
cdr3_aa: CASSLGPGQGYTEAFF

v_call: TRBV7-6
j_call: TRBJ1-1
d_call: -
clone_size: -
cdr3_nt: TGTGCCAGCAGCTTAGAGTCAGGGATGGGGACTGAAGCTTTCTTT
cdr3_aa: CASSLESGMGTEAFF

v_call: TRBV18
j_call: TRBJ1-3
d_call: -
clone_size: -
cdr3_nt: TGTGCCAGCTCACTTGGGCCAGGGGTCTCTGGAAACACCATATATTTT
cdr3_aa: CASSLGPGVSGNTIYF

v_call: TRBV23-1
j_call: TRBJ1-1
d_call: -
clone_size: -
cdr3_nt: TGCGCCAGCAGTCTGGGGGCAGGGAACACTGAAGCTTTCTTT
cdr3_aa: CASSLGAGNTEAFF

v_call: TRBV19
j_call: TRBJ1-6
d_call: -
clone_size: -
cdr3_nt: TGTGCCAGTAGTATCCCGGATTCACCCCTCCACTTT
cdr3_aa: CASSIPDSPLHF

v_call: TRBV4-1
j_call: TRBJ1-2
d_call: -
clone_size: -
cdr3_nt: TGCGCCAGCAGCCCGGACAGATATGGCTACACCTTC
cdr3_aa: CASSPDRYGYTF

v_call: TRBV9
j_call: TRBJ2-7
d_call: TRBD1
clone_size: once
cdr3_nt: TGTGCCAGCAGCGTAGCGGGAGCGGGGACAGGGGGCGACGAGCAGTACTTC
cdr3_aa: CASSVAGAGTGGDEQYF

v_call: TRBV5-1
j_call: TRBJ1-6
d_call: TRBD1
clone_size: -
cdr3_nt: TGCGCCAGCAGCTTTAACAGGGGATCTAATTCACCCCTCCACTTT
cdr3_aa: CASSFNRGSNSPLHF

v_call: TRBV19
j_call: TRBJ1-2
d_call: -
clone_size: -
cdr3_nt: TGTGCCAGTAGTAGGTCTCGGGGGAGATATGGCTACACCTTC
cdr3_aa: CASSRSRGRYGYTF

v_call: TRBV11-2
j_call: TRBJ2-1
d_call: -
clone_size: once
cdr3_nt: TGTGCCAGCAGCCGCGAAGAGGCGGGGTCTTGGAGGGAGCAGTTCTTC
cdr3_aa: CASSREEAGSWREQFF

v_call: TRBV7-2
j_call: TRBJ1-5
d_call: -
clone_size: few
cdr3_nt: TGTGCCAGCAGCTCTTGGGGGGTCCTGAATCAGCCCCAGCATTTT
cdr3_aa: CASSSWGVLNQPQHF

v_call: TRBV3-1/TRBV3-2
j_call: TRBJ2-2
d_call: TRBD1
clone_size: -
cdr3_nt: TGTGCCAGCAACCACCAGGGGGCCGCCGGGGAGCTGTTTTTT
cdr3_aa: CASNHQGAAGELFF

v_call: TRBV15
j_call: TRBJ1-5
d_call: -
clone_size: -
cdr3_nt: TGTGCCACCAGCAGAGATCGAGGGCCAGGCGGTCAGCCCCAGCATTTT
cdr3_aa: CATSRDRGPGGQPQHF

v_call: TRBV7-9
j_call: TRBJ1-1
d_call: TRBD1
clone_size: -
cdr3_nt: TGTGCCAGCAGCTTACAGGGGGCGAACACTGAAGCTTTCTTT
cdr3_aa: CASSLQGANTEAFF

v_call: TRBV4-3
j_call: TRBJ1-4
d_call: -
clone_size: -
cdr3_nt: TGCGCCAGCAGCCAGGACAGAGGGACGGATAATGAAAAACTGTTTTTT
cdr3_aa: CASSQDRGTDNEKLFF